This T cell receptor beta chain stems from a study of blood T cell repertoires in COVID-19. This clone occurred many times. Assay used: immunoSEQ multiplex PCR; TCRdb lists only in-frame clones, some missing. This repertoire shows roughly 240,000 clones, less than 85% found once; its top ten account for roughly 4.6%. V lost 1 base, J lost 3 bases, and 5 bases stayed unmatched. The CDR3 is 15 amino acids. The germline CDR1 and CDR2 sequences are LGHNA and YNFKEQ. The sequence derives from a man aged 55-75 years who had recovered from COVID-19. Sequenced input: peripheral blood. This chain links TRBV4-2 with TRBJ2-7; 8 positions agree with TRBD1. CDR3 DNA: TGTGCCAGCAGCCAAGGCGCCGGGACAGGCTACGAGCAGTACTTC. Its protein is CASSQGAGTGYEQYF.